Listed here are 21 T cell receptor beta chains from one sample, sequenced in a study of early T cells in non-severe SARS-CoV-2 infection. From the 5' RACE reads, TCRdb called clonotypes with MiXCR, one entry per CDR3 protein. This sample has about 30,000 distinct CDR3 sequences, with approximately 5.4% found just once. Specimen: whole blood. All receptors derive from an adult who was a healthcare worker with PCR-confirmed SARS-CoV-2 infection or an uninfected control (not recorded which).

This clonotype appeared many times. This rearrangement joins TRBV20-1 to TRBJ2-7, with TRBD1 matching over 10 bases. The CDR3 totals 17 residues. The junction had 9 bases not matched to a gene; V was cut back by 1 base and J by 0 bases. The germline V gene encodes CDR1 DFQATT and CDR2 SNEGSKA (reference sequence). The DNA of the CDR3 is TGCAGTGCTAGAGGCCTAGGGACAGGGGCGAACTCCTACGAGCAGTACTTC. Protein sequence: CSARGLGTGANSYEQYF.

This clonotype was observed a few times. The chain carries TRBV19 and TRBJ1-5; 8 bases line up with TRBD1. The CDR3 loop spans 13 amino acids. CDR1 is LNHDA, CDR2 SQIVND, per germline (reference sequence). J lost 7 bases, V lost 4 bases, and 3 bases had no gene match. DNA of the CDR3: TGTGCCAGTAGTAAGGGGGACAGGCAGCCCCAGCATTTT. It translates to CASSKGDRQPQHF.

This clonotype was seen at least ten times. The J gene is TRBJ2-3, the V gene TRBV5-5; D gene unclear. The germline V gene has CDR1 SGHKS and CDR2 YYEKEE (reference sequence). The CDR3 runs 14 residues. The V end lost 3 bases, the J end lost 0 bases, and 8 bases lay between the germline ends. In nucleotides, the CDR3 is TGTGCCAGCAGCTCCACATCTAGCACAGATACGCAGTATTTT. It translates to CASSSTSSTDTQYF.

The chain links TRBV5-5 to TRBJ1-4; 12 nucleotides align to TRBD1. The junction had 5 bases not matched to a gene; V was cut back by 3 bases and J by 5 bases. The CDR3 contains 16 residues. Germline V gives CDR1 SGHKS, CDR2 YYEKEE (reference sequence). The CDR3 region is CASSSGQGATNEKLFF. In nucleotides, the CDR3 is TGTGCCAGCAGCTCGGGACAGGGGGCGACCAATGAAAAACTGTTTTTT.

V usage is TRBV29-1 and J usage is TRBJ2-2, with 7 bases matching TRBD1. The CDR3 length is 16 residues. Germline V gene lookup returns CDR1 SQVTM and CDR2 ANQGSEA. Unmatched junction bases numbered 11, after V lost 7 bases and J lost 0 bases. The CDR3 is CSAETGVGTNTGELFF. The CDR3 nucleotides are TGCAGCGCAGAAACAGGGGTCGGAACGAACACCGGGGAGCTGTTTTTT.

This clonotype was seen many times. V gene TRBV5-4 combines with J gene TRBJ2-2, with no clear D. Per germline, CDR1 SGHNT and CDR2 YYREEE (reference sequence). There are 13 residues in the CDR3. The germline V and J ends were trimmed by 0 bases and 6 bases, with 6 bases remaining between them. This chain's CDR3 is CASSLEFSGELFF. The CDR3 bases are TGTGCCAGCAGCTTGGAGTTTTCCGGGGAGCTGTTTTTT. The variable domain in full, with the rest retrieved from reference TRBV5-4 and TRBJ2-2, is ETGVTQSPTHLIKTRGQQVTLRCSSQSGHNTVSWYQQALGQGPQFIFQYYREEENGRGNFPPRFSGLQFPNYSSELNVNALELDDSALYLCASSLEFSGELFFGEGSRLTVL.

Ten or more counts support this clonotype. CDR3 amino acids: CASSFGQSSYNSPLHF. CDR3 sequence (DNA): TGTGCCAGCAGTTTCGGACAGAGCTCCTATAATTCACCCCTCCACTTT. The rearrangement uses TRBV28 and TRBJ1-6; D may be TRBD1 (6 bases). This CDR3 has 16 residues. The V gene lost 3 bases and the J gene lost 0 bases, with 9 bases spanning the gap. Germline V gives CDR1 MDHEN, CDR2 SYDVKM.

The sample holds many counts of this clonotype. The rearrangement links TRBV20-1 to TRBJ2-7; D possibly corresponds to TRBD2 (6 bases). The CDR3 is 14 residues long. Germline CDR1 DFQATT, CDR2 SNEGSKA (reference sequence). Trimming stripped 5 bases from V and 1 base from J, with 15 bases between. This CDR3 is CSAGSTGSSYEQYF. CDR3 nucleotide sequence: TGCAGTGCTGGATCGACCGGGAGTTCCTACGAGCAGTACTTC.

This clonotype was seen at least ten times. The chain has TRBV20-1 and TRBJ2-1; 10 nucleotides agree with TRBD2. V was clipped by 0 bases and J by 10 bases; unmatched bases: 9. The CDR3 loop spans 15 amino acids. Germline CDR1 DFQATT, CDR2 SNEGSKA (reference sequence). The CDR3 sequence: CSARDRLAGAREQFF. For the CDR3, the DNA is TGCAGTGCTAGAGATCGGCTAGCGGGAGCCCGGGAGCAGTTCTTC.

A few counts support this clonotype. This chain connects TRBV21-1 to TRBJ2-7; TRBD2, as called in the table, went unchecked against the DNA. TRBV21-1 is tagged as a pseudogene. CDR3 size: 17 residues. CDR3 protein: CASSYRALARFLYEQYF. The CDR3 region has the DNA TGTGCCAGCAGCTACCGTGCCCTAGCGCGATTCCTCTACGAGCAGTACTTC.

The CDR3 bases are TGTGCCAGTAGTATATGGGGGGAAGCTTTCTTT. The encoded protein is CASSIWGEAFF. The rearrangement links TRBV19 to TRBJ1-1, with a tentative D call TRBD1 (5 bases). This CDR3 is 11 amino acids long. CDR1 is LNHDA, CDR2 SQIVND, per germline (reference sequence). With 2 bases removed from V and 8 bases from J, the gap between germline ends came to 6 bases.

This clonotype appeared many times. The chain is built from TRBV6-6 and TRBJ1-5; TRBD1 matches at 7 bases. Germline-derived CDR1 and CDR2 are MNHNY and SVGAGI (reference sequence). The CDR3 is 14 residues long. The V segment lost 7 bases and the J segment 0 bases; nucleotides outside the gene matches: 3. The CDR3 coding sequence is TGTGCCAGCACCGGGACAGTTAGCAATCAGCCCCAGCATTTT. This encodes CASTGTVSNQPQHF.

This clonotype was observed at least ten times. The chain carries TRBV4-2 and TRBJ1-1; 8 nucleotides agree with TRBD1. The CDR3 contains 17 residues. CDR1 and CDR2 from the germline V gene are LGHNA and YNFKEQ. V gave up 4 bases and J gave up 6 bases; unmatched junction bases: 16. CDR3 region: CASSRGLGTGLIPEAFF. CDR3 bases: TGTGCCAGCAGCCGAGGACTCGGGACAGGCCTAATCCCTGAAGCTTTCTTT.

This clonotype appeared a few times. V usage is TRBV4-3 and J usage is TRBJ2-2, with TRBD2 matching 8 bases. V trimming: 4 bases; J trimming: 8 bases; junction bases outside the gene matches: 9. The germline V gene has CDR1 LGHNA and CDR2 YSLEER. This CDR3 comprises 15 residues. The CDR3: CASSPEPGLGGELFF. The DNA of the CDR3 is TGCGCCAGCAGCCCAGAACCGGGACTAGGAGGGGAGCTGTTTTTT.

The chain uses TRBV2 and TRBJ2-3; possibly TRBD2 for D (6 bases). The CDR3 has 14 amino acids. V gave up 5 bases and J gave up 1 base, with 10 bases separating them. Germline values: CDR1 SNHLY, CDR2 FYNNEI. CDR3 protein: CASSLAIRTDTQYF. In nucleotides, the CDR3 is TGTGCCAGCAGTCTAGCGATCCGCACAGATACGCAGTATTTT. The complete variable domain, with remaining parts taken from reference TRBV2 and TRBJ2-3, reads EPEVTQTPSHQVTQMGQEVILRCVPISNHLYFYWYRQILGQKVEFLVSFYNNEISEKSEIFDDQFSVERPDGSNFTLKIRSTKLEDSAMYFCASSLAIRTDTQYFGPGTRLTVL.

The V and J genes are TRBV20-1 and TRBJ2-7, with 10 nucleotides matching TRBD2. The CDR3 has 13 residues. Losses at the gene ends were 1 base for V and 8 bases for J; bases not matched to a gene: 5. The germline gives CDR1 DFQATT, CDR2 SNEGSKA (reference sequence). This CDR3 is CSARVLAGAQQYF. The CDR3, as DNA: TGCAGTGCTAGAGTCCTAGCGGGAGCTCAGCAGTACTTC.

The genes are TRBV7-8 and TRBJ1-3; D is uncertain. Germline loops: CDR1 SGHVS, CDR2 FQNEAQ. CDR3 length: 15 amino acids. V was trimmed by 4 bases and J by 0 bases, leaving 10 bases between them. CDR3 in DNA: TGTGCCAGCAGCTCACTCACGAACTCTGGAAACACCATATATTTT. Translation gives CASSSLTNSGNTIYF.

The chain is built from TRBV12-3 or TRBV12-4 and TRBJ1-1; a weak D match, TRBD1 (5 bases). This CDR3 comprises 14 residues. Trimming removed 7 bases at V and 6 bases at J, with 18 bases between. CDR3 coding DNA: TGTGCCAGCAATTCTGCAGGGCGCAGGTCTGAAGCTTTCTTT. This sequence encodes CASNSAGRRSEAFF.

The CDR3 coding sequence is TGTGCCAGCAGTCCCCCCTCTAGCGGGAGAGAGTATACGCAGTATTTT. Translating it yields CASSPPSSGREYTQYF. The chain employs TRBV5-4 and TRBJ2-3; TRBD2 agrees at 10 bases. CDR1 is SGHNT, CDR2 YYREEE, per germline (reference sequence). V lost 5 bases and J lost 7; bases outside the gene matches: 13. CDR3 size: 16 residues.

This clonotype has at least ten counts. The chain joins TRBV14 to TRBJ2-2; D unresolved. The germline V and J ends were trimmed by 5 bases and 3 bases, with 4 bases remaining between them. Germline CDR1 and CDR2: SGHDN and FVKESK. This CDR3 spans 12 amino acids. The CDR3 DNA follows: TGTGCCAGCAGCTACCACACCGGGGAGCTGTTTTTT. Translating gives CASSYHTGELFF.

There are many counts of this clonotype. The genes are TRBV7-2 and TRBJ2-1; D may be TRBD2 (6 bases). Trimming cost V 6 bases and J 4 bases, with 10 bases left between them. CDR3 length: 13 residues. Germline CDR1 is SGHTA and CDR2 is FQGNSA. CDR3 coding DNA: TGTGCCAGCAGACAGACTAGTTACAATGAGCAGTTCTTC. Translating it yields CASRQTSYNEQFF.